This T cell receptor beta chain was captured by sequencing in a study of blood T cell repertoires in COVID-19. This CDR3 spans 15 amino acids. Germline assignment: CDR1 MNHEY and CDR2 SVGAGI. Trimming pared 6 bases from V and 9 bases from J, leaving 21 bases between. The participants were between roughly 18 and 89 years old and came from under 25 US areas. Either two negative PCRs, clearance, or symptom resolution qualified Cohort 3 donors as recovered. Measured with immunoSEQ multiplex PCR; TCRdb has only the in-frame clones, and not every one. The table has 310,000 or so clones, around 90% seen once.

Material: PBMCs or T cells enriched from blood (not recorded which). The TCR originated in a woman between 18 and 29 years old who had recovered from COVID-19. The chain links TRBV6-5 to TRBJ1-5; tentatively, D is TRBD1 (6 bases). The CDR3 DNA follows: TGTGCCAGCAGCTCCAGGGGCGGCGTCAAGGGGCCCCAGCATTTT. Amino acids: CASSSRGGVKGPQHF.